Listed below are T cell receptor beta chains from one sample, sequenced in a study of human T cells and chemical hapten exposure. Each CDR3 protein gets one entry after TCRdb re-called the RACE reads with MiXCR. Here the sample spans about 52,000 distinct CDR3 sequences, 9% to 10% being singletons. The source was whole blood, collected in connection with sensitization to the hapten diphenylcyclopropenone (DPC). Receptors originate from a woman aged 40 to 50 with alopecia areata. Some clones in this sample may be carry-over from other donors' samples. Each CDR3 is given with its conserved first and last residue. The D gene is left open where the match is weak. Clone size is stated in some rows and not others, as once, few, many or a class when expanded.

d_gene: NA; j_gene: TRBJ1-5; abundance: many; v_gene: TRBV2; CDR3aa: CATNSGNQPQHF; CDR3nt: TGTGCCACCAACTCAGGGAATCAGCCCCAGCATTTT
d_gene: TRBD1; j_gene: TRBJ1-5; abundance: NA; v_gene: TRBV18; CDR3aa: CASSPGQGANQPQHF; CDR3nt: TGTGCCAGCTCACCCGGACAGGGGGCGAATCAGCCCCAGCATTTT
d_gene: TRBD2; j_gene: TRBJ2-1; abundance: many; v_gene: TRBV3-1; CDR3aa: CASSQGTRNNEQFF; CDR3nt: TGTGCCAGCAGCCAAGGGACTAGAAATAATGAGCAGTTCTTC
d_gene: NA; j_gene: TRBJ1-4; abundance: many; v_gene: TRBV12-3/TRBV12-4; CDR3aa: CASSFQENEKLFF; CDR3nt: TGTGCCAGCAGTTTCCAGGAGAATGAAAAACTGTTTTTT
d_gene: TRBD2; j_gene: TRBJ2-3; abundance: few; v_gene: TRBV7-8; CDR3aa: CASSLGLARKYTDTQYF; CDR3nt: TGTGCCAGCAGCTTAGGACTAGCGAGGAAGTACACAGATACGCAGTATTTT
d_gene: NA; j_gene: TRBJ1-1; abundance: NA; v_gene: TRBV4-1; CDR3aa: CASSQDRGLNTEAFF; CDR3nt: TGCGCCAGCAGCCAAGACCGGGGCTTGAACACTGAAGCTTTCTTT
d_gene: NA; j_gene: TRBJ2-1; abundance: NA; v_gene: TRBV5-1; CDR3aa: CASSLSQLEASSYNEQFF; CDR3nt: TGCGCCAGCAGCCTATCTCAATTGGAGGCCAGCTCCTACAATGAGCAGTTCTTC
d_gene: NA; j_gene: TRBJ2-5; abundance: NA; v_gene: TRBV11-2; CDR3aa: CASSRLLLQETQYF; CDR3nt: TGTGCCAGCAGCCGTTTACTGCTCCAAGAGACCCAGTACTTC
d_gene: NA; j_gene: TRBJ1-5; abundance: NA; v_gene: TRBV7-7; CDR3aa: CASSLAVHQPQHF; CDR3nt: TGTGCCAGCAGCTTAGCGGTCCATCAGCCCCAGCATTTT
d_gene: NA; j_gene: TRBJ2-5; abundance: NA; v_gene: TRBV20-1; CDR3aa: CSASTGWAPETQYF; CDR3nt: TGCAGTGCTTCAACAGGGTGGGCCCCAGAGACCCAGTACTTC
d_gene: TRBD2; j_gene: TRBJ2-2; abundance: few; v_gene: TRBV11-2; CDR3aa: CASSLQSGGLTGELFF; CDR3nt: TGTGCCAGCAGCTTGCAATCGGGGGGACTTACCGGGGAGCTGTTTTTT
d_gene: NA; j_gene: TRBJ1-4; abundance: many; v_gene: TRBV7-9; CDR3aa: CASSSREGTNEKLFF; CDR3nt: TGTGCCAGCAGCTCGCGGGAGGGGACTAATGAAAAACTGTTTTTT
d_gene: NA; j_gene: TRBJ2-3; abundance: NA; v_gene: TRBV5-1; CDR3aa: CASTHSRVSADTQYF; CDR3nt: TGCGCCAGCACCCATAGCAGGGTATCAGCAGATACGCAGTATTTT
d_gene: TRBD1; j_gene: TRBJ2-3; abundance: many; v_gene: TRBV18; CDR3aa: CASSPTRQGARTDTQYF; CDR3nt: TGTGCCAGCTCACCAACTCGACAGGGGGCGCGCACAGATACGCAGTATTTT
d_gene: NA; j_gene: TRBJ1-1; abundance: many; v_gene: TRBV20-1; CDR3aa: CSARGSLHTEAFF; CDR3nt: TGCAGTGCTAGAGGCAGCCTTCACACTGAAGCTTTCTTT
d_gene: TRBD1; j_gene: TRBJ2-7; abundance: NA; v_gene: TRBV28; CDR3aa: CASSPQGITYEQYF; CDR3nt: TGTGCCAGCAGTCCACAGGGGATTACCTACGAGCAGTACTTC
d_gene: TRBD1; j_gene: TRBJ1-1; abundance: many; v_gene: TRBV18; CDR3aa: CASSTDRARVEAFF; CDR3nt: TGTGCCAGCTCGACGGACAGGGCCCGGGTTGAAGCTTTCTTT
d_gene: TRBD2; j_gene: TRBJ2-3; abundance: few; v_gene: TRBV7-9; CDR3aa: CASSKWPRTSGGVTDTQYF; CDR3nt: TGTGCCAGCAGCAAGTGGCCCCGGACTAGCGGGGGAGTAACAGATACGCAGTATTTT
d_gene: NA; j_gene: TRBJ1-4; abundance: few; v_gene: TRBV9; CDR3aa: CASSTSTRPNEKLFF; CDR3nt: TGTGCCAGCAGCACATCGACCCGACCGAATGAAAAACTGTTTTTT
d_gene: TRBD2; j_gene: TRBJ2-3; abundance: few; v_gene: TRBV28; CDR3aa: CASSSGLEAQYF; CDR3nt: TGTGCCAGCAGTTCGGGACTAGAGGCGCAGTATTTT
d_gene: NA; j_gene: TRBJ2-4; abundance: many; v_gene: TRBV2; CDR3aa: CASSGIGLAKNIQYF; CDR3nt: TGTGCCAGCAGTGGGATAGGCCTAGCCAAAAACATTCAGTACTTC
d_gene: TRBD1; j_gene: TRBJ2-5; abundance: NA; v_gene: TRBV30; CDR3aa: CAWGRTGTKTQYF; CDR3nt: TGTGCCTGGGGTAGGACAGGCACGAAGACCCAGTACTTC
d_gene: NA; j_gene: TRBJ2-7; abundance: few; v_gene: TRBV7-8; CDR3aa: CASSQKDRADYEQYF; CDR3nt: TGTGCCAGCAGTCAAAAGGATAGGGCAGACTACGAGCAGTACTTC
d_gene: NA; j_gene: TRBJ2-7; abundance: NA; v_gene: TRBV30; CDR3aa: CAWSVSQFYEQYF; CDR3nt: TGTGCCTGGAGTGTATCACAGTTCTACGAGCAGTACTTC
d_gene: TRBD2; j_gene: TRBJ2-3; abundance: NA; v_gene: TRBV4-2; CDR3aa: CASSQKAGASGGARLDTQYF; CDR3nt: TGTGCCAGCAGCCAAAAGGCCGGGGCTAGCGGGGGGGCTCGCCTAGATACGCAGTATTTT
d_gene: NA; j_gene: TRBJ1-5; abundance: NA; v_gene: TRBV7-9; CDR3aa: CASYGTFRWNQPQHF; CDR3nt: TGTGCCAGCTACGGGACGTTTCGCTGGAATCAGCCCCAGCATTTT
d_gene: NA; j_gene: TRBJ1-1; abundance: NA; v_gene: TRBV21-1; CDR3aa: CASSNKGTNTEAFF; CDR3nt: TGTGCCAGCAGCAATAAAGGGACGAACACTGAAGCTTTCTTT
d_gene: NA; j_gene: TRBJ2-3; abundance: few; v_gene: TRBV3-1; CDR3aa: CASSRLGGSTDTQYF; CDR3nt: TGTGCCAGCAGTCGTCTGGGCGGCAGCACAGATACGCAGTATTTT
d_gene: NA; j_gene: TRBJ1-1; abundance: few; v_gene: TRBV5-1; CDR3aa: CASSYDRNTEAFF; CDR3nt: TGCGCCAGCAGCTACGACAGGAACACTGAAGCTTTCTTT
d_gene: TRBD1; j_gene: TRBJ1-2; abundance: NA; v_gene: TRBV14; CDR3aa: CASSQEPPGGQGVRGYTF; CDR3nt: TGTGCCAGCAGCCAGGAACCCCCAGGAGGACAGGGGGTTCGCGGCTACACCTTC
d_gene: NA; j_gene: TRBJ1-5; abundance: NA; v_gene: TRBV18; CDR3aa: CASSPERGGNQPQHF; CDR3nt: TGTGCCAGCTCACCCGAGCGGGGAGGCAATCAGCCCCAGCATTTT
d_gene: TRBD2; j_gene: TRBJ2-1; abundance: many; v_gene: TRBV9; CDR3aa: CASSVGAGAYNEQFF; CDR3nt: TGTGCCAGCAGCGTAGGGGCGGGGGCCTACAATGAGCAGTTCTTC
d_gene: TRBD2; j_gene: TRBJ2-1; abundance: many; v_gene: TRBV18; CDR3aa: CASSLQPGLAGGLSSYNEQFF; CDR3nt: TGTGCCAGCTCACTTCAACCGGGACTAGCGGGGGGGCTGTCGTCCTACAATGAGCAGTTCTTC
d_gene: TRBD1; j_gene: TRBJ2-2; abundance: few; v_gene: TRBV5-1; CDR3aa: CASSLAGQGNTGELFF; CDR3nt: TGCGCCAGCAGCTTGGCGGGACAGGGGAACACCGGGGAGCTGTTTTTT
d_gene: TRBD2; j_gene: TRBJ2-5; abundance: many; v_gene: TRBV11-2; CDR3aa: CASSRLAGRETQYF; CDR3nt: TGCGCCAGCAGCCGCTTAGCGGGGCGGGAGACCCAGTACTTC
d_gene: NA; j_gene: TRBJ2-7; abundance: many; v_gene: TRBV7-6; CDR3aa: CASSPRSGTTTYEQYF; CDR3nt: TGTGCCAGCAGCCCCCGAAGCGGGACAACGACCTACGAGCAGTACTTC
d_gene: NA; j_gene: TRBJ2-1; abundance: few; v_gene: TRBV6-4; CDR3aa: CASSVEGGPHEQFF; CDR3nt: TGTGCCAGCAGTGTTGAGGGGGGGCCCCATGAGCAGTTCTTC
d_gene: NA; j_gene: TRBJ1-1; abundance: few; v_gene: TRBV12-3/TRBV12-4; CDR3aa: CASSPQIGVRGAFF; CDR3nt: TGTGCCAGCAGCCCTCAAATTGGGGTCCGGGGAGCTTTCTTT
d_gene: TRBD2; j_gene: TRBJ2-5; abundance: NA; v_gene: TRBV12-3/TRBV12-4; CDR3aa: CASSLTSGAGVTQYF; CDR3nt: TGTGCCAGCAGTTTGACTAGCGGGGCTGGGGTGACCCAGTACTTC
d_gene: TRBD1; j_gene: TRBJ2-1; abundance: few; v_gene: TRBV29-1; CDR3aa: CSDAPGQGEQFF; CDR3nt: TGCAGCGACGCCCCGGGACAGGGAGAGCAGTTCTTC
d_gene: TRBD1; j_gene: TRBJ2-2; abundance: few; v_gene: TRBV7-9; CDR3aa: CASSLVVSTGYAGELFF; CDR3nt: TGTGCCAGCAGCTTAGTCGTTTCGACAGGGTATGCCGGGGAGCTGTTTTTT
d_gene: NA; j_gene: TRBJ1-1; abundance: many; v_gene: TRBV28; CDR3aa: CASSSVPEAFF; CDR3nt: TGTGCCAGCAGTTCAGTCCCTGAAGCTTTCTTT
d_gene: TRBD2; j_gene: TRBJ2-1; abundance: many; v_gene: TRBV3-1; CDR3aa: CASSLLAGGPNEQFF; CDR3nt: TGTGCCAGCAGCCTACTAGCGGGGGGGCCCAATGAGCAGTTCTTC
d_gene: NA; j_gene: TRBJ1-6; abundance: many; v_gene: TRBV29-1; CDR3aa: CKRRALGRYSYNSPLHF; CDR3nt: TGCAAGCGACGGGCTTTGGGACGCTACTCCTATAATTCACCCCTCCACTTT
d_gene: NA; j_gene: TRBJ2-7; abundance: many; v_gene: TRBV7-2; CDR3aa: CASSPRPSSAYEQYF; CDR3nt: TGTGCCAGCAGCCCCCGGCCGTCTAGCGCATACGAGCAGTACTTC
d_gene: NA; j_gene: TRBJ2-5; abundance: few; v_gene: TRBV20-1; CDR3aa: CSARYSQETQYF; CDR3nt: TGCAGTGCTAGGTACTCACAAGAGACCCAGTACTTC
d_gene: NA; j_gene: TRBJ2-2; abundance: few; v_gene: TRBV6-1; CDR3aa: CASSPRFYTGELFF; CDR3nt: TGTGCCAGCAGCCCCAGATTCTACACCGGGGAGCTGTTTTTT
d_gene: NA; j_gene: TRBJ2-3; abundance: few; v_gene: TRBV19; CDR3aa: CASSIGQGGTDTQYF; CDR3nt: TGTGCCAGTAGTATTGGCCAGGGGGGAACAGATACGCAGTATTTT
d_gene: NA; j_gene: TRBJ2-1; abundance: many; v_gene: TRBV7-9; CDR3aa: CASSFARQTYNEQFF; CDR3nt: TGTGCCAGCAGCTTCGCGAGACAGACCTACAATGAGCAGTTCTTC
d_gene: TRBD1; j_gene: TRBJ2-7; abundance: NA; v_gene: TRBV7-9; CDR3aa: CASSLSGGSYEQYF; CDR3nt: TGTGCCAGCAGCTTATCAGGGGGCTCCTACGAGCAGTACTTC
d_gene: NA; j_gene: TRBJ1-4; abundance: many; v_gene: TRBV7-2; CDR3aa: CASSLEGRGRGEKLFF; CDR3nt: TGTGCCAGCAGCTTAGAGGGGCGGGGCCGTGGAGAAAAACTGTTTTTT
d_gene: NA; j_gene: TRBJ2-2; abundance: NA; v_gene: TRBV6-1; CDR3aa: CASSEAAGNTGELFF; CDR3nt: TGTGCCAGCAGTGAAGCGGCAGGGAACACCGGGGAGCTGTTTTTT
d_gene: NA; j_gene: TRBJ2-5; abundance: few; v_gene: TRBV7-3; CDR3aa: CASSQGPDWSETQYF; CDR3nt: TGTGCCAGCAGCCAGGGTCCGGACTGGTCAGAGACCCAGTACTTC
d_gene: TRBD2; j_gene: TRBJ2-7; abundance: many; v_gene: TRBV20-1; CDR3aa: CSAPSRTRRHEQYF; CDR3nt: TGCAGTGCTCCATCTCGGACTAGGAGGCACGAGCAGTACTTC
d_gene: NA; j_gene: TRBJ2-1; abundance: many; v_gene: TRBV5-1; CDR3aa: CASSLEGTSYNEQFF; CDR3nt: TGCGCCAGCAGCTTGGAGGGGACCTCCTACAATGAGCAGTTCTTC
d_gene: NA; j_gene: TRBJ1-5; abundance: few; v_gene: TRBV20-1; CDR3aa: CSARDYGAGDQPQHF; CDR3nt: TGCAGTGCTAGAGATTACGGCGCGGGCGACCAGCCCCAGCATTTT